The 25 T cell receptor beta chains listed next were all sequenced from one sample in a study of OX40 agonist ivuxolimab in advanced cancers. Repertoires were generated with immunoSEQ multiplex PCR, while TCRdb's copy carries only in-frame clones and drops some. The sample holds 50,000 to 65,000 clones, about nine tenths seen once. The starting material was CD4+ or CD8+ T cells sorted from blood, obtained in a trial of the OX40 agonist ivuxolimab. These receptors all stem from an adult with an advanced solid tumor such as melanoma, head and neck, liver or kidney cancer.

The rearrangement uses TRBV7-8 and TRBJ2-7; D ambiguous. V was shortened by 1 base and J by 0 bases, with 10 bases between the two germline ends. The CDR3 length is 15 residues. The germline V gene has CDR1 SGHVS and CDR2 FQNEAQ. CDR3 sequence: CASSLVGEISYEQYF. CDR3 in DNA: TGTGCCAGCAGCTTAGTTGGGGAAATCTCCTACGAGCAGTACTTC.

The chain has TRBV9 and TRBJ1-5; D is undetermined. Germline CDR1 reads SGDLS; CDR2 reads YYNGEE. V lost 0 bases, J lost 5 bases, and 6 bases lay in between. The CDR3 extends over 13 amino acids. The CDR3 DNA is TGTGCCAGCAGCGTAGCCCCCTATCAGCCCCAGCATTTT. This gives the protein CASSVAPYQPQHF.

The J gene is TRBJ2-1, the V gene TRBV9; 8 positions agree with TRBD2. Germline V lookup: CDR1 SGDLS, CDR2 YYNGEE. V was clipped by 3 bases and J by 0 bases; unmatched bases: 8. The CDR3 runs 17 residues. CDR3 DNA sequence: TGTGCCAGCAGCGGACCCATACGGGGGGGCTCCTACAATGAGCAGTTCTTC. Protein product: CASSGPIRGGSYNEQFF. The full variable domain, in which reference TRBV9 and TRBJ2-1 provide the parts outside the CDR3, is DSGVTQTPKHLITATGQRVTLRCSPRSGDLSVYWYQQSLDQGLQFLIQYYNGEERAKGNILERFSAQQFPDLHSELNLSSLELGDSALYFCASSGPIRGGSYNEQFFGPGTRLTVL.

This clone occurred a few times. V is TRBV6-5 and J is TRBJ2-1, with D perhaps being TRBD1 or TRBD2 (5 bases each). The V and J ends lost 5 bases and 4 bases respectively, with 9 bases between them. Germline CDR1 is MNHEY and CDR2 is SVGAGI. The CDR3 totals 13 residues. The CDR3, as DNA: TGTGCCAGCAGTGTGGGACCTTACAATGAGCAGTTCTTC. Translating gives CASSVGPYNEQFF.

The V gene is TRBV7-9, the J gene TRBJ1-1; D call uncertain. The CDR3 has 14 residues. Germline values: CDR1 SEHNR, CDR2 FQNEAQ (reference sequence). Trimming shortened V by 0 bases and J by 5 bases, and 10 bases separated the two germline ends. The CDR3 coding sequence is TGTGCCAGCAGCTTAGCCACCGGGCTTACTGAAGCTTTCTTT. Its protein is CASSLATGLTEAFF.

This chain joins TRBV28 and TRBJ2-3; D remains ambiguous. This CDR3 region has 14 residues. Trimming took off 2 bases at V and 4 bases at J, with 10 bases between the two ends. From germline, CDR1 is MDHEN and CDR2 SYDVKM. The CDR3 DNA is TGTGCCAGCAGTTTAAGCTTAAGGCCAGATACGCAGTATTTT. As protein: CASSLSLRPDTQYF.

V usage is TRBV6-6 and J usage is TRBJ2-5; perhaps TRBD2 as D (5 bases). The length of the CDR3 is 14 residues. V lost 6 bases and J lost 5, with 16 bases in between. CDR1 MNHNY and CDR2 SVGAGI come from the germline V gene (reference sequence). The CDR3 DNA is TGTGCCAGCAGCCGGCCAGGACTCTTGGAGACCCAGTACTTC. As protein: CASSRPGLLETQYF.

The chain employs TRBV5-1 and TRBJ1-4; 12 bases line up with TRBD1. The germline V gene has CDR1 SGHRS and CDR2 YFSETQ. V lost 0 bases and J lost 8; bases outside the gene matches: 2. This CDR3 is built from 15 residues. The CDR3 nucleotides read TGCGCCAGCAGCTTGGGAGGGACAGGGGGCGAAAAACTGTTTTTT. Its protein is CASSLGGTGGEKLFF.

The chain has TRBV28 and TRBJ1-2; unclear D gene. The CDR3 runs 13 residues. V was trimmed by 5 bases and J by 3 bases, leaving 10 bases between them. Germline CDR1 is MDHEN and CDR2 is SYDVKM. CDR3 in amino acids: CASSPRTYYGYTF. CDR3 nucleotide sequence: TGTGCCAGCAGTCCTAGAACCTACTATGGCTACACCTTC.

CDR3 bases: TGTGCCACCGCAGGACTAGCGGGAGGGATATACACCGGGGAGCTGTTTTTT. Translating gives CATAGLAGGIYTGELFF. The V call is TRBV19, the J call TRBJ2-2; 15 nucleotides line up with TRBD2. Germline CDR1 and CDR2: LNHDA and SQIVND (reference sequence). This CDR3 has 17 amino acids. Losses at the gene ends were 10 bases for V and 3 bases for J; bases not matched to a gene: 9. The entire variable domain, with the rest obtained from reference TRBV19 and TRBJ2-2, is as follows: DGGITQSPKYLFRKEGQNVTLSCEQNLNHDAMYWYRQDPGQGLRLIYYSQIVNDFQKGDIAEGYSVSREKKESFPLTVTSAQKNPTAFYLCATAGLAGGIYTGELFFGEGSRLTVL.

This clone has just one count. The J gene is TRBJ1-1, the V gene TRBV28, with a weak D call TRBD1 (6 bases). CDR1 and CDR2 from the germline V gene are MDHEN and SYDVKM. This CDR3 has 16 amino acids. The V and J ends lost 5 bases and 2 bases respectively, with 18 bases between them. The CDR3 reads CASSPHPQGVNTEAFF. In nucleotides, the CDR3 is TGTGCCAGCAGTCCTCATCCACAGGGAGTTAACACTGAAGCTTTCTTT.

This chain joins TRBV28 and TRBJ2-7, with D hard to call. CDR3 length: 10 amino acids. V lost 8 bases, J lost 4 bases, and 6 bases lay in between. CDR1 MDHEN and CDR2 SYDVKM come from the germline V gene. Written as DNA, the CDR3 is TGTGCCAGCGCGCGTTACGAGCAGTACTTC. Translation: CASARYEQYF.

CDR3 in DNA: TGTGCCTGGAGTCCAGAGAATGAGCAGTTCTTC. This sequence encodes CAWSPENEQFF. This chain connects TRBV30 to TRBJ2-1, with D uncertain. V was shortened by 2 bases and J by 7 bases, with 6 bases between the two germline ends. The germline V gene has CDR1 GTSNPN and CDR2 SVGIG (reference sequence). The CDR3 spans 11 residues.

The chain joins TRBV6-1 to TRBJ1-5; D perhaps matches TRBD1 (5 bases). Germline V lookup: CDR1 MNHNS, CDR2 SASEGT. The V end was cut by 2 bases, the J end by 1 base, with 12 bases between. This CDR3 has 16 residues. The CDR3 DNA reads as TGTGCCAGCAGTGAATTCGTTGGGACGAGCAATCAGCCCCAGCATTTT. It encodes CASSEFVGTSNQPQHF.

The rearrangement joins TRBV6-5 to TRBJ1-5; D unclear. Germline CDR1 is MNHEY and CDR2 is SVGAGI. The CDR3 covers 13 residues. Trimming cost V 3 bases and J 0 bases, with 3 bases left between them. CDR3 protein: CASSYNSNQPQHF. CDR3 nucleotide sequence: TGTGCCAGCAGTTATAATAGCAATCAGCCCCAGCATTTT.

The chain has TRBV11-2 and TRBJ1-2; D remains ambiguous. V gave up 1 base and J gave up 8 bases, with 14 bases separating them. The CDR3 has 14 residues. Germline V CDR1 and CDR2: SGHAT, FQNNGV. CDR3 DNA sequence: TGTGCCAGCAGCTTAGTACGGCAGAGCGCAGGCTACACCTTC. Translated, it gives CASSLVRQSAGYTF.

This clone was seen only once. The V gene is TRBV5-6, the J gene TRBJ1-3, with D unresolved. The CDR3 spans 12 residues. The V gene lost 5 bases and the J gene lost 5 bases, with 8 bases spanning the gap. Germline V gene lookup returns CDR1 SGHDT and CDR2 YYEEEE. The CDR3 bases are TGTGCCAGCAGGGGTTCTCGAAACACCATATATTTT. Translated, it gives CASRGSRNTIYF. Filled out from reference TRBV5-6 and TRBJ1-3, the complete variable domain reads DAGVTQSPTHLIKTRGQQVTLRCSPKSGHDTVSWYQQALGQGPQFIFQYYEEEERQRGNFPDRFSGHQFPNYSSELNVNALLLGDSALYLCASRGSRNTIYFGEGSWLTVV.

The chain employs TRBV11-2 and TRBJ2-7, with 7 bases that match TRBD2. Per the germline V gene, CDR1 is SGHAT and CDR2 is FQNNGV. V lost 2 bases to trimming and J lost 2 bases; unmatched junction nucleotides: 3. This CDR3 contains 14 residues. CDR3 residues: CASSLSGTTYEQYF. As DNA, the CDR3 is TGTGCCAGCAGCTTATCCGGGACTACCTACGAGCAGTACTTC.

The chain uses TRBV27 and TRBJ1-1, with unresolved D. This CDR3 region has 11 residues. Germline assignment: CDR1 MNHEY and CDR2 SMNVEV (reference sequence). The V gene lost 6 bases and the J gene lost 6 bases, with 8 bases spanning the gap. The CDR3 reads CASRGGPEAFF. The CDR3 DNA follows: TGTGCCAGCAGGGGAGGCCCTGAAGCTTTCTTT.

The chain uses TRBV27 and TRBJ2-5, with 7 bases lining up with TRBD1. The V gene's germline CDR1 is MNHEY and CDR2 SMNVEV (reference sequence). The V segment lost 5 bases and the J segment 4 bases; nucleotides outside the gene matches: 4. The CDR3 consists of 13 residues. The CDR3 here is CASSMGQRETQYF. The CDR3 DNA reads TGTGCCAGCAGTATGGGACAGCGAGAGACCCAGTACTTC.

This rearrangement joins TRBV7-9 to TRBJ1-2, with D uncertain. The V gene lost 5 bases and the J gene lost 2 bases, with 9 bases spanning the gap. The CDR3 covers 13 residues. CDR1 SEHNR and CDR2 FQNEAQ come from the germline V gene (reference sequence). This CDR3 is CASSQGPNYGYTF. The CDR3 DNA reads as TGTGCCAGCAGCCAAGGACCCAACTATGGCTACACCTTC.

The chain joins TRBV5-6 to TRBJ2-2; unclear D gene. Germline V gene lookup returns CDR1 SGHDT and CDR2 YYEEEE. CDR3 length equals 14 residues. V was trimmed by 4 bases and J by 6 bases, leaving 13 bases between them. CDR3 DNA sequence: TGTGCCAGCAGCCCTAACAGCTTTCCCGGGGAGCTGTTTTTT. Translated, it gives CASSPNSFPGELFF.

V gene TRBV2 combines with J gene TRBJ2-7; the D is unclear. The germline gives CDR1 SNHLY, CDR2 FYNNEI. Trimming removed 1 base from V and 2 bases from J, with 6 bases in between. The CDR3 runs to 13 residues. The CDR3 loop reads CASSEGTPYEQYF. The CDR3 DNA follows: TGTGCCAGCAGTGAAGGTACGCCCTACGAGCAGTACTTC.

CDR3 protein: CASSDRGGMNSPLHF. In DNA form, the CDR3 reads TGTGCCAGCAGTGACAGGGGGGGGATGAATTCACCCCTCCACTTT. This chain connects TRBV25-1 to TRBJ1-6; 7 positions match TRBD1. Germline V lookup: CDR1 MGHDK, CDR2 SYGVNS. The CDR3 extends over 15 amino acids. V lost 3 bases, J lost 7 bases, and 6 bases stayed unmatched. Complete variable domain (other parts from reference TRBV25-1 and TRBJ1-6): EADIYQTPRYLVIGTGKKITLECSQTMGHDKMYWYQQDPGMELHLIHYSYGVNSTEKGDLSSESTVSRIRTEHFPLTLESARPSHTSQYLCASSDRGGMNSPLHFGNGTRLTVT.

This clone was seen more than once but under ten times. V and J are TRBV12-5 and TRBJ2-1; the D is unclear. With 5 bases removed from V and 0 bases from J, the gap between germline ends came to 8 bases. The V gene's germline CDR1 is LGHNT and CDR2 FRNRAP. The CDR3 is 14 residues long. Here the CDR3 reads CASGERDSYNEQFF. The CDR3 DNA follows: TGTGCTAGTGGTGAGCGAGACTCCTACAATGAGCAGTTCTTC.